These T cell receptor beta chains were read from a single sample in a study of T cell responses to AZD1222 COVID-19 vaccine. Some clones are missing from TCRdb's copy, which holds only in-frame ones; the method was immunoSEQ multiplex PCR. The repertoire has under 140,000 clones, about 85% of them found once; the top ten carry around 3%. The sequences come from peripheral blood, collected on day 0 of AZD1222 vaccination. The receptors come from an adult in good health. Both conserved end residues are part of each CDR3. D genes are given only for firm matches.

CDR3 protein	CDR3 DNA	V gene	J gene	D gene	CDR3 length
CASSVSGGAADTQYF	TGTGCCAGCAGCGTAAGCGGGGGGGCCGCAGATACGCAGTATTTT	TRBV7-3	TRBJ2-3	TRBD2	15
CASSLGSGAGDQPQHF	TGTGCCAGCAGCTTGGGGTCAGGGGCAGGGGATCAGCCCCAGCATTTT	TRBV5-5	TRBJ1-5	NA	16
CASSPREGAETQYF	TGTGCCAGCTCACCGCGAGAGGGTGCAGAGACCCAGTACTTC	TRBV18	TRBJ2-5	NA	14
CSVEVSSGNTIYF	TGCAGCGTTGAGGTGTCCTCTGGAAACACCATATATTTT	TRBV29-1	TRBJ1-3	NA	13
CATSRFYEQYF	TGTGCCACCAGCAGATTCTACGAGCAGTACTTC	TRBV15	TRBJ2-7	NA	11
CSAGHTDTQYF	TGCAGTGCTGGTCACACAGATACGCAGTATTTT	TRBV20-1	TRBJ2-3	NA	11
CASSDGPRDNQPQHF	TGTGCCAGTAGCGACGGACCCAGGGACAATCAGCCCCAGCATTTT	TRBV19	TRBJ1-5	NA	15
CASSQYRELNEQYF	TGTGCCAGCAGCCAATACAGGGAATTGAACGAGCAGTACTTC	TRBV3-1/TRBV3-2	TRBJ2-7	NA	14
CSVGDLVYTF	TGCAGCGTCGGAGACTTGGTCTACACCTTC	TRBV29-1	TRBJ1-2	NA	10
CASAAGHGYTEAFF	TGTGCCAGCGCGGCAGGGCACGGGTATACTGAAGCTTTCTTT	TRBV28	TRBJ1-1	NA	14
CASSFTSGEETQYF	TGCGCCAGCAGCTTCACTAGCGGAGAAGAGACCCAGTACTTC	TRBV5-1	TRBJ2-5	TRBD2	14
CASSLEGTVPNQPQHF	TGTGCCAGCAGCTTAGAAGGTACGGTTCCCAATCAGCCCCAGCATTTT	TRBV7-2	TRBJ1-5	NA	16
CASSLNRGGYEQYF	TGTGCCAGCAGTTTAAACAGGGGCGGGTACGAGCAGTACTTC	TRBV27	TRBJ2-7	TRBD1	14
CASSIDRGANEKLFF	TGTGCCAGTAGTATTGACAGGGGTGCTAATGAAAAACTGTTTTTT	TRBV19	TRBJ1-4	TRBD1	15
CASRKGGSSQPQHF	TGTGCCAGCAGAAAAGGGGGCTCGAGCCAGCCCCAGCATTTT	TRBV27	TRBJ1-5	TRBD1	14
CASSHQAGVSAGEQYF	TGTGCCAGCAGCCACCAAGCGGGAGTCTCGGCGGGGGAGCAGTACTTC	TRBV6-2/TRBV6-3	TRBJ2-7	TRBD2	16
CASSLRGTVWGRRYEQFF	TGTGCCAGCAGTCTACGGGGGACAGTGTGGGGACGACGGTATGAGCAGTTCTTC	TRBV27	TRBJ2-1	NA	18
CATSRDRDSYNEQFF	TGTGCCACCAGCAGAGATCGGGACTCCTACAATGAGCAGTTCTTC	TRBV15	TRBJ2-1	NA	15
CASSPVGGQGAGEQFF	TGCGCCAGCAGCCCGGTAGGGGGACAGGGGGCCGGTGAGCAGTTCTTC	TRBV5-1	TRBJ2-1	TRBD1	16
CASSLVAGGNEQFF	TGTGCCAGCAGTTTAGTAGCGGGGGGGAATGAGCAGTTCTTC	TRBV28	TRBJ2-1	TRBD2	14